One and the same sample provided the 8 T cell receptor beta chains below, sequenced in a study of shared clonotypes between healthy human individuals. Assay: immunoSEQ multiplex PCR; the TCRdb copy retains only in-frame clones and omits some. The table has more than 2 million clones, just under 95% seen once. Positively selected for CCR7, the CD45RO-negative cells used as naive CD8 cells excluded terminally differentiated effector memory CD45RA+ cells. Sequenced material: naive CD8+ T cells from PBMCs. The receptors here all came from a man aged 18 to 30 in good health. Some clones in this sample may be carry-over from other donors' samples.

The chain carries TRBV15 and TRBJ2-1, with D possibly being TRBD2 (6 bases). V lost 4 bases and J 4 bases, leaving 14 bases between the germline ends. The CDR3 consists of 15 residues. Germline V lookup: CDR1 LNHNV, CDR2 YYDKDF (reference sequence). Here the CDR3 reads CATSNPRGGYNEQFF. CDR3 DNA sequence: TGTGCCACCAGCAACCCAAGGGGAGGTTACAATGAGCAGTTCTTC.

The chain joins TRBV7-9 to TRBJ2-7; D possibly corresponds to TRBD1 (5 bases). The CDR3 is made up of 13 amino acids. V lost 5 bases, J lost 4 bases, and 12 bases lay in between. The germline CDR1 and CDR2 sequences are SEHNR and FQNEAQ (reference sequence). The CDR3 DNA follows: TGTGCCAGCAGCCCCCCGCAGGGTTACGAGCAGTACTTC. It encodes CASSPPQGYEQYF. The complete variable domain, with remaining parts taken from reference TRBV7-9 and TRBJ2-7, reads DTGVSQNPRHKITKRGQNVTFRCDPISEHNRLYWYRQTLGQGPEFLTYFQNEAQLEKSRLLSDRFSAERPKGSFSTLEIQRTEQGDSAMYLCASSPPQGYEQYFGPGTRLTVT.

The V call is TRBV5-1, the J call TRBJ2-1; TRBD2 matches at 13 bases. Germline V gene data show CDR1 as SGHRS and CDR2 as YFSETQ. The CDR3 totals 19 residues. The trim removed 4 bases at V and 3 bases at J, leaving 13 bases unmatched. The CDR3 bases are TGCGCCAGCAGCCCGCATAAAACTAGCGGGAGGGCCATCTACAATGAGCAGTTCTTC. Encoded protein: CASSPHKTSGRAIYNEQFF.

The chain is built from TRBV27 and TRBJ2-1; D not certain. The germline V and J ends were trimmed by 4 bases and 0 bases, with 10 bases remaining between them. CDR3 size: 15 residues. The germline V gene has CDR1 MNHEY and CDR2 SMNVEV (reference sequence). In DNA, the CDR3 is TGTGCCAGCAGTTCCCAATACAGCTCCTACAATGAGCAGTTCTTC. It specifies CASSSQYSSYNEQFF.

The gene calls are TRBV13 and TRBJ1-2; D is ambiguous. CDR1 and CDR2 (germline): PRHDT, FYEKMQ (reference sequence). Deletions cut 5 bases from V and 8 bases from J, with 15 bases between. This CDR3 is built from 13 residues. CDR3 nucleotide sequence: TGTGCCAGCAGCCCCTGGGGTAGCGGGGGCTACACCTTC. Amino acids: CASSPWGSGGYTF.

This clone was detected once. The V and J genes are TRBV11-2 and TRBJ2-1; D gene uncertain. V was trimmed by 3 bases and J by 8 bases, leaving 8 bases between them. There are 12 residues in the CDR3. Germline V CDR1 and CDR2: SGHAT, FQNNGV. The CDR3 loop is CASSFGIHEQFF. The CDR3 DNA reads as TGTGCCAGCAGCTTTGGGATTCATGAGCAGTTCTTC. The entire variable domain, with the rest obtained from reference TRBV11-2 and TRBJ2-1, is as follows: EAGVAQSPRYKIIEKRQSVAFWCNPISGHATLYWYQQILGQGPKLLIQFQNNGVVDDSQLPKDRFSAERLKGVDSTLKIQPAKLEDSAVYLCASSFGIHEQFFGPGTRLTVL.

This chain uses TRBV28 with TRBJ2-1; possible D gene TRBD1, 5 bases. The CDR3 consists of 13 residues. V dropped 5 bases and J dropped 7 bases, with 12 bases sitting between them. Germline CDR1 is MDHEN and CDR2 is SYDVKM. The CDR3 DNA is TGTGCCAGCAGTAGGGCAGGGCGGAATGAGCAGTTCTTC. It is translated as CASSRAGRNEQFF.

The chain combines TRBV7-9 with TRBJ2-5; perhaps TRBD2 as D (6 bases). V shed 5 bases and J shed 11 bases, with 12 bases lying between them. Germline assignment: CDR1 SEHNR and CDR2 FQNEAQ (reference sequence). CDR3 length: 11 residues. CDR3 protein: CASSRGGEQYF. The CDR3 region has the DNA TGTGCCAGCAGCCGGGGCGGGGAGCAGTACTTC.